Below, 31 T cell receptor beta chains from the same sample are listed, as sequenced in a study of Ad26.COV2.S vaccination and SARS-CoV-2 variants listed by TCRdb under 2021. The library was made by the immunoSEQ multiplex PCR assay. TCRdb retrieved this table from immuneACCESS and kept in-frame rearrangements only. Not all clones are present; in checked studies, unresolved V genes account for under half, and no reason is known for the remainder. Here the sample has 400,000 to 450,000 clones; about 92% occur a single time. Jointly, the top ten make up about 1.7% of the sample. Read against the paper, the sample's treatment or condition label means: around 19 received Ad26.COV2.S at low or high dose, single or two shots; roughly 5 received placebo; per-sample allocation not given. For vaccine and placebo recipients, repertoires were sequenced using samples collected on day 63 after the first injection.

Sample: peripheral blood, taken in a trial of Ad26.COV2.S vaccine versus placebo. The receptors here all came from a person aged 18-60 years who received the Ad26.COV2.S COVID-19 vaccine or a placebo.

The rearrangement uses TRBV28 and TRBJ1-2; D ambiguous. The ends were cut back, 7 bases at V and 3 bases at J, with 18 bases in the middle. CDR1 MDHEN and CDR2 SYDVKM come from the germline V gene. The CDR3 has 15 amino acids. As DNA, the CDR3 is TGTGCCAGCAACCCCCCCGTACCGGGGTACTATGGCTACACCTTC. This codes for CASNPPVPGYYGYTF.

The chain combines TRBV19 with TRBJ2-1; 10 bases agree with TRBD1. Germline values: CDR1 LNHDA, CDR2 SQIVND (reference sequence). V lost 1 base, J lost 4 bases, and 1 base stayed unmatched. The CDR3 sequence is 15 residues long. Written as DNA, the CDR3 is TGTGCCAGTAGTATAGGGACAGGGGGATACAATGAGCAGTTCTTC. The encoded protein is CASSIGTGGYNEQFF.

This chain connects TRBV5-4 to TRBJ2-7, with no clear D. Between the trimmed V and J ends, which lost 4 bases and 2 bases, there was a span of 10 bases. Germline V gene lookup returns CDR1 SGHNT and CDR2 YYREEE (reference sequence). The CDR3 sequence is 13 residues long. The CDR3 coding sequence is TGTGCCAGCAGCCCCCGAGACCCCTACGAGCAGTACTTC. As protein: CASSPRDPYEQYF.

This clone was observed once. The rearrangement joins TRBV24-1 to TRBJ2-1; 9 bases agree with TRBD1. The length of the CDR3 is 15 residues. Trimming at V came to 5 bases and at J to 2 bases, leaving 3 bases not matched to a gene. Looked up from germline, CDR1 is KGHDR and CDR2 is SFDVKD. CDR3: CATSADRGTYNEQFF. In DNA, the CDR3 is TGTGCCACCAGTGCGGACAGGGGAACCTACAATGAGCAGTTCTTC.

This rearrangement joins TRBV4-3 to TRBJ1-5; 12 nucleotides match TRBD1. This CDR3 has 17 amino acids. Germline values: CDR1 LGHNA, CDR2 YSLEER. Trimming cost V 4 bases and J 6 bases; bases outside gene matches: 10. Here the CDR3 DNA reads TGCGCCAGCAGCCTCGAAACCGGGACAGGGGGCCGTCAGCCCCAGCATTTT. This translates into CASSLETGTGGRQPQHF.

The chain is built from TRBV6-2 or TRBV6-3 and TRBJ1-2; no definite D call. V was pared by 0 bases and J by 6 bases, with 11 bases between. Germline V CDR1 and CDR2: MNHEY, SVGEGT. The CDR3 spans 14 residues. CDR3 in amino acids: CASSYSDGGDGYTF. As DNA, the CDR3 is TGTGCCAGCAGTTACTCAGACGGAGGAGATGGCTACACCTTC.

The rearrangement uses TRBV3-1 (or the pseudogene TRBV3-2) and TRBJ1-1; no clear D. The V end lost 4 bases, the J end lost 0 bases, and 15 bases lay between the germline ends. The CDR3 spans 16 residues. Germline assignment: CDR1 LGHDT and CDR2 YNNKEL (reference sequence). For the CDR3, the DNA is TGTGCCAGCAGCCCCCCAGCGGGCCATATGAACACTGAAGCTTTCTTT. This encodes CASSPPAGHMNTEAFF.

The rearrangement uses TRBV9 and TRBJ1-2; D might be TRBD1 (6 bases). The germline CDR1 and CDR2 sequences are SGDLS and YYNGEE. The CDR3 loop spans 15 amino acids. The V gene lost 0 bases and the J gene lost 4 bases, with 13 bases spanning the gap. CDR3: CASSVGAGVVYGYTF. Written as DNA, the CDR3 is TGTGCCAGCAGCGTAGGAGCAGGGGTGGTCTATGGCTACACCTTC.

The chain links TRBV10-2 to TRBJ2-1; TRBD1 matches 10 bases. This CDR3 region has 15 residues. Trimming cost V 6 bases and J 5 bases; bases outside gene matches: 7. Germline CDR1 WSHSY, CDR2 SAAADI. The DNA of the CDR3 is TGCGCCAGCAGGCGAAGAGGGACAGGGGACAATGAGCAGTTCTTC. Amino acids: CASRRRGTGDNEQFF.

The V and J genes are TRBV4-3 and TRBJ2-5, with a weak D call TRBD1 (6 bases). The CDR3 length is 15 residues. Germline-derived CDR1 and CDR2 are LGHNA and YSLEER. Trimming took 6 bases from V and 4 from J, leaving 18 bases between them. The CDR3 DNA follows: TGCGCCAGCAGACCCAGGGGAAAAGGGGCAGAGACCCAGTACTTC. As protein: CASRPRGKGAETQYF.

The CDR3 reads CASTTGRGQYEQYF. The CDR3, as DNA: TGTGCCAGCACCACAGGTCGGGGGCAATACGAGCAGTACTTC. V and J are TRBV28 and TRBJ2-7, with D possibly being TRBD1 or TRBD2 (6 bases each). Trimming removed 7 bases from V and 4 bases from J, with 17 bases in between. CDR3 size: 14 residues. Per the germline V gene, CDR1 is MDHEN and CDR2 is SYDVKM.

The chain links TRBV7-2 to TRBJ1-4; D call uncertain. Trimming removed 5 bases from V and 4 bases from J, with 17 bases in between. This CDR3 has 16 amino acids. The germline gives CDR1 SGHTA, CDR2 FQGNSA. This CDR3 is CASSPGLGNINEKLFF. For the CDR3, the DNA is TGTGCCAGCAGCCCGGGGTTGGGGAACATTAATGAAAAACTGTTTTTT.

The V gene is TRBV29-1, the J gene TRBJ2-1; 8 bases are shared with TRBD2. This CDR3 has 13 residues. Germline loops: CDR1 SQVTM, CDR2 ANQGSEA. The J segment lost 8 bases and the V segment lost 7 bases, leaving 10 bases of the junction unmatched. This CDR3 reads CSGRGGSSHEQFF. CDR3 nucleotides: TGCAGCGGCCGGGGGGGCTCTAGCCATGAGCAGTTCTTC.

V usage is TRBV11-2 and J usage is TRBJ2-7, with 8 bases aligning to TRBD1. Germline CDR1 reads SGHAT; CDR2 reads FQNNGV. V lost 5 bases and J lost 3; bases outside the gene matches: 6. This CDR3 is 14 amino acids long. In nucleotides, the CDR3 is TGTGCCAGCAGCCTGGGACAGGCCCACTACGAGCAGTACTTC. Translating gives CASSLGQAHYEQYF.

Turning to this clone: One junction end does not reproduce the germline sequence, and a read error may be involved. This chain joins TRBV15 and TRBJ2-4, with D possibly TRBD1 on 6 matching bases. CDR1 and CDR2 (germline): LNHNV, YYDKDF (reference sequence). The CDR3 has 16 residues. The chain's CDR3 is CATSGETGRRNVIQYF. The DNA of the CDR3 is TGTGCCACCAGCGGAGAGACAGGTCGCCGAAACGTTATTCAGTACTTC.

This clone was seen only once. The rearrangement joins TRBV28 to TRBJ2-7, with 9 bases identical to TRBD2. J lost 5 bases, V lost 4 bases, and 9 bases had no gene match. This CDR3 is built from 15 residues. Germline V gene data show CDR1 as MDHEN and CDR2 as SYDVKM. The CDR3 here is CASSSTGTSRHEQYF. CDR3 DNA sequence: TGTGCCAGCAGTTCGACCGGGACTAGCAGGCACGAGCAGTACTTC.

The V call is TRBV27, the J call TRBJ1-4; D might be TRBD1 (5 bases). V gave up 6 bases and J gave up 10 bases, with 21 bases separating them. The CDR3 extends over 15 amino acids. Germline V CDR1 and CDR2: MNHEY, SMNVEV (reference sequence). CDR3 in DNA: TGTGCCAGCAGCTCTCACCGGGACCGGGCTGGAAAACTGTTTTTT. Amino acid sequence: CASSSHRDRAGKLFF.

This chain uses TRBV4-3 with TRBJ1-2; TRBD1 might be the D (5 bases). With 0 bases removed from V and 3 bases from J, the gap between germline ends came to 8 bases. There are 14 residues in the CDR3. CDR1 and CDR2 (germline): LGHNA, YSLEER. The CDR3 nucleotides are TGCGCCAGCAGCCAAGAAGTGGGGGACTATGGCTACACCTTC. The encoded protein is CASSQEVGDYGYTF.

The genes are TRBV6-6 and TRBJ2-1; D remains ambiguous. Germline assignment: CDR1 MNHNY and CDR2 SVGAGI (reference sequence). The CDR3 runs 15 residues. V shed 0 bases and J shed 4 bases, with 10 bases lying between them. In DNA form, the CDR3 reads TGTGCCAGCAGTTACTCGAACAAACCTTACAATGAGCAGTTCTTC. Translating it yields CASSYSNKPYNEQFF.

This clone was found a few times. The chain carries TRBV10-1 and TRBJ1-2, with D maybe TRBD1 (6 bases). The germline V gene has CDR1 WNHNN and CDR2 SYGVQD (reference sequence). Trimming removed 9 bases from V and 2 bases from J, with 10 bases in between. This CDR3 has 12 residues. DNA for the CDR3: TGCGCCAGGGGGGGGGCCAACTATGGCTACACCTTC. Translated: CARGGANYGYTF.

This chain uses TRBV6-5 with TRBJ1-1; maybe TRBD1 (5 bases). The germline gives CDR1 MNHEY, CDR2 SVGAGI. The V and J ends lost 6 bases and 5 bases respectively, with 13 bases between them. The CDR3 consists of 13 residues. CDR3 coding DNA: TGTGCCAGCAGGAGCAGGGTGGGGACTGAAGCTTTCTTT. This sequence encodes CASRSRVGTEAFF.

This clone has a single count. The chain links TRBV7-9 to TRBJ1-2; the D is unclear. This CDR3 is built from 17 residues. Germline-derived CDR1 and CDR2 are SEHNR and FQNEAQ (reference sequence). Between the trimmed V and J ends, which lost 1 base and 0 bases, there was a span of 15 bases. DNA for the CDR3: TGTGCCAGCAGCTTAGAGGCAGCCCAAAAAGCTAACTATGGCTACACCTTC. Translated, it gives CASSLEAAQKANYGYTF.

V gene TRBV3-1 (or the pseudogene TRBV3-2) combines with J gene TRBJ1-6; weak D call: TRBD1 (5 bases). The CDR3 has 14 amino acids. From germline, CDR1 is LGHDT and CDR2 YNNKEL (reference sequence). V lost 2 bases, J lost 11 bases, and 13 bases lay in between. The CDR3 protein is CASSQQRQRTPLHF. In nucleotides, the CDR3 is TGTGCCAGCAGCCAACAGCGACAGAGGACACCCCTCCACTTT.

CDR3 amino acids: CASSDTGFSGNTIYF. CDR3 in DNA: TGCGCCAGCAGCGACACAGGTTTCTCTGGAAACACCATATATTTT. V and J are TRBV5-1 and TRBJ1-3; perhaps TRBD1 as D (5 bases). Trimming removed 4 bases at V and 0 bases at J, with 11 bases between. This CDR3 is 15 amino acids long. Germline V gene sequence: CDR1 SGHRS, CDR2 YFSETQ.

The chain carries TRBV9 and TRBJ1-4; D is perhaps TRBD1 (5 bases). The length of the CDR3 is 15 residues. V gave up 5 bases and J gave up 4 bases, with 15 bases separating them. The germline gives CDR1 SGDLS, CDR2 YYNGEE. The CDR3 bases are TGTGCCAGCAGTCCTTCCGGGACCAGTAATGAAAAACTGTTTTTT. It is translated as CASSPSGTSNEKLFF.

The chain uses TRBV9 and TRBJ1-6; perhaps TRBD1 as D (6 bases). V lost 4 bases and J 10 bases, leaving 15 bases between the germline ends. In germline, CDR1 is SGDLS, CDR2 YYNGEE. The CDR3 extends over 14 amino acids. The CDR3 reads CASSLTGNESPLHF. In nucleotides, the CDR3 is TGTGCCAGCAGCCTTACAGGGAACGAGTCACCCCTCCACTTT.

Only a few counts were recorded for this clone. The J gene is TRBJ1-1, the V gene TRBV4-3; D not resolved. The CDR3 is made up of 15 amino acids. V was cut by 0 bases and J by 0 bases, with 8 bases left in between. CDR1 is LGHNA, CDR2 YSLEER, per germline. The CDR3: CASSQDWRMNTEAFF. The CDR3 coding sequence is TGCGCCAGCAGCCAAGATTGGCGAATGAACACTGAAGCTTTCTTT.

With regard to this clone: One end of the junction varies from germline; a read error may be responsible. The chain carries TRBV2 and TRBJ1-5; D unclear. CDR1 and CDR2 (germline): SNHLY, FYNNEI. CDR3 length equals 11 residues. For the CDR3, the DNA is TGTGCCAGCCGTGAAAATCAGCCCCAGCATTTT. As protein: CASRENQPQHF.

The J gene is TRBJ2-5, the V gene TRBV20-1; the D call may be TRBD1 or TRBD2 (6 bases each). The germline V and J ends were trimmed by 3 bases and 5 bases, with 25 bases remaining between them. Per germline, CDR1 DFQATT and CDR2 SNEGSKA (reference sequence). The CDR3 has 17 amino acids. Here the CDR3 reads CSASPGMVGGPRETQYF. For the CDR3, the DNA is TGCAGTGCTAGTCCCGGAATGGTGGGGGGCCCCAGGGAGACCCAGTACTTC.

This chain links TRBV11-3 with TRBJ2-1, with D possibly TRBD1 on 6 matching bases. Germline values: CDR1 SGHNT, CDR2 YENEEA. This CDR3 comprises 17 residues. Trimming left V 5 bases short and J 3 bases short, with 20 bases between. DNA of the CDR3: TGTGCCAGCAGCCCCTACCCTCCAGGGGCCGGCTACAATGAGCAGTTCTTC. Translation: CASSPYPPGAGYNEQFF.

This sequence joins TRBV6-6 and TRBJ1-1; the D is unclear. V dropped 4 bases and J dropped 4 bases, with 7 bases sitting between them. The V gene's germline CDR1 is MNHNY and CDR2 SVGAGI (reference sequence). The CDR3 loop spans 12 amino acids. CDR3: CASSSGPTEAFF. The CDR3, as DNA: TGTGCCAGCAGTTCCGGGCCCACTGAAGCTTTCTTT.